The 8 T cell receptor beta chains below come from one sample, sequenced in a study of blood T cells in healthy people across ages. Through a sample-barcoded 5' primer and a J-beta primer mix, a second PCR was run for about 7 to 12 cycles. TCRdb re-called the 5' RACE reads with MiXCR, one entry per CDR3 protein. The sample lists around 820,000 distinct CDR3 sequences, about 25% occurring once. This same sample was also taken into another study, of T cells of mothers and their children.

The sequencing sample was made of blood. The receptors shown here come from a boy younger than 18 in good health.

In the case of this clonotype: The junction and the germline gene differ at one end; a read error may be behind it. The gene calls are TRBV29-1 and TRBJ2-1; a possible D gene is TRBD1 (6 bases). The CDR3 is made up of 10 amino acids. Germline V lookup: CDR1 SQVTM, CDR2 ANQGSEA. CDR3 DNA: TGCAGCGTGGATCCGGGACATTCGGACTTC. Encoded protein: CSVDPGHSDF.

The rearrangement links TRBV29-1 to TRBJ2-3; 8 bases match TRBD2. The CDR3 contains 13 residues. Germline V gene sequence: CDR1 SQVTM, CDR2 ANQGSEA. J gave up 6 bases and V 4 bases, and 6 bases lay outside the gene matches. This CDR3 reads CSVVSAGEDTQYF. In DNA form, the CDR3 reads TGCAGCGTTGTTTCAGCGGGAGAGGATACGCAGTATTTT.

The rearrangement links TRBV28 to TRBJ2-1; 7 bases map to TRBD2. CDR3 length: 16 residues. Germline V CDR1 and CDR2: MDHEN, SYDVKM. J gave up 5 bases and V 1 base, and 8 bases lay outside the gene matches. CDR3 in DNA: TGTGCCAGCAGTTTATACTGGGAGGGGCCGAACAATGAGCAGTTCTTC. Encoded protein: CASSLYWEGPNNEQFF.

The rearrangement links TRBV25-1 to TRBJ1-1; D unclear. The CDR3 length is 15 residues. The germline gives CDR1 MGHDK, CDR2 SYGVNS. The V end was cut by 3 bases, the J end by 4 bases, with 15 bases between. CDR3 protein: CASSDTLFRSTEAFF. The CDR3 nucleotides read TGTGCCAGCAGTGATACTCTGTTCCGGAGCACTGAAGCTTTCTTT. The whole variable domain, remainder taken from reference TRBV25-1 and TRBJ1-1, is EADIYQTPRYLVIGTGKKITLECSQTMGHDKMYWYQQDPGMELHLIHYSYGVNSTEKGDLSSESTVSRIRTEHFPLTLESARPSHTSQYLCASSDTLFRSTEAFFGQGTRLTVV.

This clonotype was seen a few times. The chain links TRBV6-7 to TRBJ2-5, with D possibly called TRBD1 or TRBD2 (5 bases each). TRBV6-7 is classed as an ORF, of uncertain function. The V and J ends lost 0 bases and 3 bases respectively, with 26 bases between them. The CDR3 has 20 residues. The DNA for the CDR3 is TGTGCCAGCAGTTACTCGCGCGAGGAAGACAAGGGACGTCGAAAAGAGACCCAGTACTTC. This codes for CASSYSREEDKGRRKETQYF.

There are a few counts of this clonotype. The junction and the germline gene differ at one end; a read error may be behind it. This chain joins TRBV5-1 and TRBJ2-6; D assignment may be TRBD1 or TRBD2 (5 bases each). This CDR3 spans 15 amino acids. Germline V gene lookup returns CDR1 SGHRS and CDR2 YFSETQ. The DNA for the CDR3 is TGCACCAGCGGACAAGGGCTCTCTGGGGCCAACGTCCTGACTTTC. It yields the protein CTSGQGLSGANVLTF.

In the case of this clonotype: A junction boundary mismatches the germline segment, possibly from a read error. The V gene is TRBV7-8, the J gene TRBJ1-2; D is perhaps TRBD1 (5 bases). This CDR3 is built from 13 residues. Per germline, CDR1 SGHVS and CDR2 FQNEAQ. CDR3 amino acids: CASSSGRGYGCTF. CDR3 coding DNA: TGTGCCAGCAGCTCGGGACGTGGCTATGGCTGCACCTTC. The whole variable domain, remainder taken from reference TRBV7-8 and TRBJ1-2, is GAGVSQSPRYKVAKRGQDVALRCDPISGHVSLFWYQQALGQGPEFLTYFQNEAQLDKSGLPSDRFFAERPEGSVSTLKIQRTQQEDSAVYLCASSSGRGYGCTFGSGTRLTVV.

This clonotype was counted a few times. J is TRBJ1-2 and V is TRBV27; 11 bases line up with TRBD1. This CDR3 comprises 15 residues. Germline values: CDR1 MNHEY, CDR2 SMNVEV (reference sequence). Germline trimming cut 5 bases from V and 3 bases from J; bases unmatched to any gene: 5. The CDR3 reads CASSPWTGGDYGYTF. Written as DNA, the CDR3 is TGTGCCAGCAGTCCCTGGACAGGGGGCGACTATGGCTACACCTTC.